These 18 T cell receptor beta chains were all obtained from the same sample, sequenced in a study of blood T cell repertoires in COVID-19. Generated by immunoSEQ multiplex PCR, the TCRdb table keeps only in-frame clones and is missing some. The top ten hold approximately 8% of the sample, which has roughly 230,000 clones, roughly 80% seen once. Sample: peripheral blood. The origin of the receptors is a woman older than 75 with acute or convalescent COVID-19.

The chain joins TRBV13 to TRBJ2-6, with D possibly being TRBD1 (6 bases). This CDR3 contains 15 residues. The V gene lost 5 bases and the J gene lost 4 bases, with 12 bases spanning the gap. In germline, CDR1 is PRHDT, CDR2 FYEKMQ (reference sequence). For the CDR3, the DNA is TGTGCCAGCAGCATGAACAGGGACGGGGCCAACGTCCTGACTTTC. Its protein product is CASSMNRDGANVLTF.

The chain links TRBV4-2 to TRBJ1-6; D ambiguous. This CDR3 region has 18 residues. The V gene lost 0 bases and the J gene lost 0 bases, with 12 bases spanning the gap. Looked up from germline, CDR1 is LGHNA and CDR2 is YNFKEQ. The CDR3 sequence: CASSQDPAGSSYNSPLHF. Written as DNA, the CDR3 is TGTGCCAGCAGCCAAGATCCAGCTGGGAGCTCCTATAATTCACCCCTCCACTTT.

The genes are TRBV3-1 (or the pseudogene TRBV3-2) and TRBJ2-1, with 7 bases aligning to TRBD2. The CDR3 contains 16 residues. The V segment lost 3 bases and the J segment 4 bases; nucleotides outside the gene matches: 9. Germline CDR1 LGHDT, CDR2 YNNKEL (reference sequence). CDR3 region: CASSQRGAGYYNEQFF. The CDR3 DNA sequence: TGTGCCAGCAGCCAGCGAGGAGCGGGGTATTACAATGAGCAGTTCTTC.

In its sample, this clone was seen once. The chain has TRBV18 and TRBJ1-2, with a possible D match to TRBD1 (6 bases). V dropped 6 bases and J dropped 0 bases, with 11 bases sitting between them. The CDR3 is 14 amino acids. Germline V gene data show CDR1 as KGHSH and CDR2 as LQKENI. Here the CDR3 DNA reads TGTGCCAGCTCTCCCGACAGGACTAACTATGGCTACACCTTC. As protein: CASSPDRTNYGYTF.

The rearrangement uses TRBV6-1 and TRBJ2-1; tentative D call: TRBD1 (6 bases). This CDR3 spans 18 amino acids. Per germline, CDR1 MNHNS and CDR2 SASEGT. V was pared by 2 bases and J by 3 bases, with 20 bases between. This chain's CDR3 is CASSERFPGDIGYNEQFF. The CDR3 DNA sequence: TGTGCCAGCAGTGAACGGTTTCCCGGGGACATTGGCTACAATGAGCAGTTCTTC.

The CDR3 loop is CATSRSRDRRDIQYF. CDR3 DNA: TGTGCCACCAGCAGATCAAGAGACAGGCGGGACATTCAGTACTTC. V and J are TRBV15 and TRBJ2-4; a weak D match, TRBD1 (6 bases). In germline, CDR1 is LNHNV, CDR2 YYDKDF (reference sequence). The length of the CDR3 is 15 residues. The V and J ends lost 2 bases and 8 bases respectively, with 16 bases between them.

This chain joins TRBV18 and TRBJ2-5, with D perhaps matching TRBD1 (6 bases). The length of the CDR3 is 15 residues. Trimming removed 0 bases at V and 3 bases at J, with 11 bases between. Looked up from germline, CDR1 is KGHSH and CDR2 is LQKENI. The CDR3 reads CASSPPRTGKETQYF. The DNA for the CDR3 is TGTGCCAGCTCACCACCGCGTACAGGGAAAGAGACCCAGTACTTC.

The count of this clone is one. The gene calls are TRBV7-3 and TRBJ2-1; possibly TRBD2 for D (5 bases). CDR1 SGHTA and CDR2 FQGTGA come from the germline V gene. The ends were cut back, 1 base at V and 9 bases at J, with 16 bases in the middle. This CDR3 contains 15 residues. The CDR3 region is CASSLSGRGAGEQFF. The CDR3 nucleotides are TGTGCCAGCAGCTTAAGTGGGAGAGGTGCGGGTGAGCAGTTCTTC.

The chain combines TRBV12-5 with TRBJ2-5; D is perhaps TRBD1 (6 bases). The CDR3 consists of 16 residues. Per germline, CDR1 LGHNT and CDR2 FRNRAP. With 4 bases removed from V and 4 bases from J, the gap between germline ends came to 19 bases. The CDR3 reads CASGSQQGRSAETQYF. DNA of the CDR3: TGTGCTAGTGGTTCCCAGCAGGGGCGGTCTGCAGAGACCCAGTACTTC.

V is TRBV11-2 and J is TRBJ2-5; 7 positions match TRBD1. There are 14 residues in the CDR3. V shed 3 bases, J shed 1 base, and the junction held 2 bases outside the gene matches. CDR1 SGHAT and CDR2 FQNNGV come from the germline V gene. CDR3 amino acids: CASSFTGVQETQYF. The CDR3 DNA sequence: TGTGCCAGCAGCTTTACAGGGGTCCAAGAGACCCAGTACTTC.

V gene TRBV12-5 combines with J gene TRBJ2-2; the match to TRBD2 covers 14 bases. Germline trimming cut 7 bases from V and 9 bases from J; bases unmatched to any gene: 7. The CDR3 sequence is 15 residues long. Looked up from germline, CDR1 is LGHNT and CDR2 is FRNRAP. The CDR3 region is CASATGTSGSWELFF. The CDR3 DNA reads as TGTGCTAGTGCAACCGGGACTAGCGGGAGTTGGGAGCTGTTTTTT.

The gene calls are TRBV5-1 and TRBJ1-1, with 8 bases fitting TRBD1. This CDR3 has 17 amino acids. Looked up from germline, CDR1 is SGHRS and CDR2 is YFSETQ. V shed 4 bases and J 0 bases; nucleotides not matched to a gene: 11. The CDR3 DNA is TGCGCCAGCAGCCTAACGGGACAGGCCTTAATGAACACTGAAGCTTTCTTT. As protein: CASSLTGQALMNTEAFF.

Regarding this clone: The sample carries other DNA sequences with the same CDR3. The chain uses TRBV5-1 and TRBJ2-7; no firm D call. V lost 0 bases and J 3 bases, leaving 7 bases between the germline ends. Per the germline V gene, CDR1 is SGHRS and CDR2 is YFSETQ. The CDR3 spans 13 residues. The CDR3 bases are TGCGCCAGCAGCTTGGACAGAAACTACGAGCAGTACTTC. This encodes CASSLDRNYEQYF.

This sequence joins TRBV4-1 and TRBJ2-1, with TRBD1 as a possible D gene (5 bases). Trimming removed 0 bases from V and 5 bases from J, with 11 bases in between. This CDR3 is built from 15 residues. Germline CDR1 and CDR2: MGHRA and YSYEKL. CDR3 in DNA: TGCGCCAGCAGCCAAGACAGGGATAGGGACAATGAGCAGTTCTTC. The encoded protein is CASSQDRDRDNEQFF.

The CDR3 bases are TGTGCCAGCTCTCCCGGGACAGGGTTTTCCTACGAGCAGTACTTC. Its protein is CASSPGTGFSYEQYF. The V and J genes are TRBV6-6 and TRBJ2-7; the match to TRBD1 covers 9 bases. V was pared by 8 bases and J by 1 base, with 9 bases of the junction left unmatched. Germline V gene sequence: CDR1 MNHNY, CDR2 SVGAGI (reference sequence). The CDR3 runs 15 residues.

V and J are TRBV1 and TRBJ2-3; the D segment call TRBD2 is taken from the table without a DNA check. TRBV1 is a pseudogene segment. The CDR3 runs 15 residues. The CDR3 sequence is CTSSQVELLGNTQYF. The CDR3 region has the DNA TGCACCAGCAGCCAAGTTGAACTTCTAGGAAATACGCAGTATTTT.

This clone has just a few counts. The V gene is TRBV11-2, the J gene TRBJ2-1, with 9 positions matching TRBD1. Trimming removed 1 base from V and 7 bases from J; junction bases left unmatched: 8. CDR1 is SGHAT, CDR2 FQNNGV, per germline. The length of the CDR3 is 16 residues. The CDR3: CASSLGTGTGRNEQFF. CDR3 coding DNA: TGTGCCAGCAGCTTAGGTACCGGGACAGGGAGAAATGAGCAGTTCTTC.

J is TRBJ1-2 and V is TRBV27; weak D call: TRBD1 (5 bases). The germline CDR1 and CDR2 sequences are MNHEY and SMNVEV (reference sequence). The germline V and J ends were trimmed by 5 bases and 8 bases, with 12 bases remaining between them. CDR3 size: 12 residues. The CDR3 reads CASSPGGGGYTF. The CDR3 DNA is TGTGCCAGCAGTCCCGGGGGTGGCGGCTACACCTTC.